This entry lists 29 T cell receptor beta chains sequenced from one sample in a study of blood T cell repertoires in COVID-19. Sequencing was performed with immunoSEQ multiplex PCR; in TCRdb, only in-frame clones are kept and a portion is missing. The table shows just over 250,000 clones, with around 87% occurring only once. Sequenced sample: peripheral blood. The receptors here all came from a woman aged 45 to 65 with acute or convalescent COVID-19.

The chain carries TRBV28 and TRBJ2-7; 11 bases map to TRBD2. Per germline, CDR1 MDHEN and CDR2 SYDVKM. The CDR3 loop spans 16 amino acids. J lost 6 bases, V lost 5 bases, and 12 bases had no gene match. The CDR3 DNA follows: TGTGCCAGCAGTCCTGCCCAACTAGCGGGAGATGGCGAGCAGTACTTC. It codes for CASSPAQLAGDGEQYF.

This chain links TRBV5-1 with TRBJ1-3; TRBD1 might be the D (6 bases). With 4 bases removed from V and 0 bases from J, the gap between germline ends came to 11 bases. There are 15 residues in the CDR3. Germline CDR1 reads SGHRS; CDR2 reads YFSETQ. This CDR3 is CASSPDSFSGNTIYF. The CDR3 DNA reads as TGCGCCAGCAGCCCGGACAGTTTCTCTGGAAACACCATATATTTT.

V is TRBV3-1 (or the pseudogene TRBV3-2) and J is TRBJ2-7; TRBD2 matches at 11 bases. Germline V gene sequence: CDR1 LGHDT, CDR2 YNNKEL (reference sequence). The CDR3 is made up of 15 amino acids. V lost 2 bases to trimming and J lost 7 bases; unmatched junction nucleotides: 7. CDR3 amino acids: CASSQLAGGPEEQYF. The CDR3 coding sequence is TGTGCCAGCAGCCAATTAGCGGGAGGGCCGGAGGAGCAGTACTTC.

The rearrangement uses TRBV7-8 and TRBJ2-2, with 8 nucleotides matching TRBD2. Germline CDR1 SGHVS, CDR2 FQNEAQ. CDR3 length: 19 amino acids. Trimming removed 5 bases from V and 6 bases from J; junction bases left unmatched: 20. CDR3 nucleotide sequence: TGTGCCAGCAGCCAGGGACTAGTCGCCTTCTTAGGTCTGGCCGGGGAGCTGTTTTTT. It codes for CASSQGLVAFLGLAGELFF. Based on the CDR3 plus reference TRBV7-8 and TRBJ2-2, the full variable domain is GAGVSQSPRYKVAKRGQDVALRCDPISGHVSLFWYQQALGQGPEFLTYFQNEAQLDKSGLPSDRFFAERPEGSVSTLKIQRTQQEDSAVYLCASSQGLVAFLGLAGELFFGEGSRLTVL.

The V gene is TRBV28, the J gene TRBJ1-2; 8 nucleotides line up with TRBD1. The CDR3 sequence is 13 residues long. From germline, CDR1 is MDHEN and CDR2 SYDVKM. V shed 2 bases and J 8 bases; nucleotides not matched to a gene: 4. The CDR3: CASSLQGARGYTF. The CDR3 coding sequence is TGTGCCAGCAGTTTACAGGGGGCGCGAGGCTACACCTTC.

V and J are TRBV5-5 and TRBJ2-1; possible D gene TRBD2, 5 bases. The CDR3 is made up of 15 amino acids. V lost 1 base and J lost 8, with 16 bases in between. Germline V gives CDR1 SGHKS, CDR2 YYEKEE (reference sequence). The CDR3 loop is CASSLILAVLDEQFF. CDR3 coding DNA: TGTGCCAGCAGCTTGATCCTAGCAGTGCTGGATGAGCAGTTCTTC.

The sample holds one count of this clone. The J gene is TRBJ1-5, the V gene TRBV29-1, with TRBD1 matching 9 bases. The CDR3 consists of 14 residues. Germline-derived CDR1 and CDR2 are SQVTM and ANQGSEA. Trimming at V came to 6 bases and at J to 2 bases, leaving 5 bases not matched to a gene. This CDR3 is CSVGTGPGNQPQHF. In DNA, the CDR3 is TGCAGCGTCGGGACAGGGCCCGGCAATCAGCCCCAGCATTTT.

The chain employs TRBV28 and TRBJ2-1; 7 bases are shared with TRBD2. The CDR3 totals 14 residues. V was clipped by 3 bases and J by 6 bases; unmatched bases: 5. Germline values: CDR1 MDHEN, CDR2 SYDVKM. As DNA, the CDR3 is TGTGCCAGCAGTTTCACGACGGGGGGCAATGAGCAGTTCTTC. Its translation: CASSFTTGGNEQFF. Variable domain in full (rest from reference TRBV28 and TRBJ2-1): DVKVTQSSRYLVKRTGEKVFLECVQDMDHENMFWYRQDPGLGLRLIYFSYDVKMKEKGDIPEGYSVSREKKERFSLILESASTNQTSMYLCASSFTTGGNEQFFGPGTRLTVL.

This chain connects TRBV5-5 to TRBJ2-7; possible D gene TRBD2, 5 bases. Germline loops: CDR1 SGHKS, CDR2 YYEKEE (reference sequence). This CDR3 region has 17 residues. V dropped 0 bases and J dropped 2 bases, with 18 bases sitting between them. CDR3 in amino acids: CASSLVSAAVGTYEQYF. The DNA for the CDR3 is TGTGCCAGCAGCTTGGTTTCCGCAGCGGTGGGGACCTACGAGCAGTACTTC.

The J gene is TRBJ1-5, the V gene TRBV6-5; D unclear. CDR1 and CDR2 (germline): MNHEY, SVGAGI. The CDR3 is 14 amino acids. Trimming pared 0 bases from V and 9 bases from J, leaving 12 bases between. CDR3 loop: CASSYSISGGPQHF. CDR3 DNA: TGTGCCAGCAGTTACTCGATTTCAGGAGGGCCCCAGCATTTT.

The chain carries TRBV5-1 and TRBJ2-1, with TRBD1 as a possible D gene (6 bases). The length of the CDR3 is 14 residues. V lost 5 bases, J lost 3 bases, and 12 bases lay in between. Per the germline V gene, CDR1 is SGHRS and CDR2 is YFSETQ. The chain's CDR3 is CASSSNRVYNEQFF. The CDR3 region has the DNA TGCGCCAGCAGTTCTAACAGGGTCTACAATGAGCAGTTCTTC.

The rearrangement links TRBV4-2 to TRBJ1-2; TRBD1 matches 10 bases. The J segment lost 5 bases and the V segment lost 3 bases, leaving 6 bases of the junction unmatched. Germline CDR1 LGHNA, CDR2 YNFKEQ. The CDR3 spans 15 residues. CDR3 amino acids: CASSQSGDRGYGYTF. In DNA form, the CDR3 reads TGTGCCAGCAGCCAGTCCGGGGACAGGGGATATGGCTACACCTTC.

This chain joins TRBV7-2 and TRBJ1-6; D is unclear. The CDR3 has 14 residues. Germline V CDR1 and CDR2: SGHTA, FQGNSA. Trimming took 1 base from V and 4 from J, leaving 5 bases between them. In DNA form, the CDR3 reads TGTGCCAGCAGCTTAGTACGGTATAATTCACCCCTCCACTTT. Translating it yields CASSLVRYNSPLHF.

The chain couples TRBV2 to TRBJ2-4, with D possibly TRBD1 on 5 matching bases. V lost 1 base and J 6 bases, leaving 7 bases between the germline ends. The CDR3 has 13 residues. Germline values: CDR1 SNHLY, CDR2 FYNNEI. This chain's CDR3 is CASSEGQRNIQYF. The CDR3 nucleotides are TGTGCCAGCAGTGAAGGACAGAGAAACATTCAGTACTTC.

A few counts support this clone. The rearrangement joins TRBV6-6 to TRBJ1-5; D gene uncertain. The germline V gene has CDR1 MNHNY and CDR2 SVGAGI (reference sequence). V was trimmed by 5 bases and J by 0 bases, leaving 17 bases between them. The CDR3 extends over 17 amino acids. DNA of the CDR3: TGTGCCAGCAGTCCGAATAGAGCACAGCATAGCAATCAGCCCCAGCATTTT. Protein product: CASSPNRAQHSNQPQHF.

The chain links TRBV6-5 to TRBJ2-7, with TRBD2 matching 7 bases. The CDR3 spans 13 residues. V was clipped by 10 bases and J by 6 bases; unmatched bases: 12. Germline values: CDR1 MNHEY, CDR2 SVGAGI. For the CDR3, the DNA is TGTGCCACCACTGGGGAGGGGCCCCTCGAGCAGTACTTC. This translates into CATTGEGPLEQYF.

The rearrangement uses TRBV18 and TRBJ2-7; 8 bases match TRBD1. The CDR3 totals 13 residues. The junction had 5 bases not matched to a gene; V was cut back by 5 bases and J by 5 bases. The germline gives CDR1 KGHSH, CDR2 LQKENI. DNA for the CDR3: TGTGCCAGCTCAACGGGGACAGGCAACGAGCAGTACTTC. Its protein is CASSTGTGNEQYF.

CDR3 region: CASSYSSSSYEQYF. The CDR3 region has the DNA TGTGCCAGCAGTTACTCCTCTTCCTCCTACGAGCAGTACTTC. The V and J genes are TRBV6-5 and TRBJ2-7; D remains unclear. V lost 0 bases to trimming and J lost 0 bases, with 6 bases between them. Germline CDR1 and CDR2: MNHEY and SVGAGI. The CDR3 length is 14 residues.

The chain combines TRBV27 with TRBJ2-7; 8 bases agree with TRBD1. Germline CDR1 reads MNHEY; CDR2 reads SMNVEV (reference sequence). The CDR3 loop spans 12 amino acids. The J segment lost 3 bases and the V segment lost 5 bases, leaving 0 bases of the junction unmatched. In DNA, the CDR3 is TGTGCCAGCAGTACAGGGGGCTACGAGCAGTACTTC. As protein: CASSTGGYEQYF.

This clone was counted only a few times. The chain links TRBV7-2 to TRBJ2-4; possible D gene TRBD2, 5 bases. CDR3 size: 15 residues. Trimming took 1 base from V and 6 from J, leaving 13 bases between them. Germline CDR1 and CDR2: SGHTA and FQGNSA. The CDR3 sequence is CASSLGGRTRNIQYF. CDR3 nucleotide sequence: TGTGCCAGCAGCTTAGGCGGTAGGACTCGAAACATTCAGTACTTC.

The chain has TRBV5-1 and TRBJ1-2; no firm D call. CDR1 and CDR2 from the germline V gene are SGHRS and YFSETQ. CDR3 length: 13 amino acids. V was pared by 4 bases and J by 4 bases, with 11 bases between. Written as DNA, the CDR3 is TGCGCCAGCAGCCCCGGAACTAGCTATGGCTACACCTTC. It translates to CASSPGTSYGYTF.

This rearrangement joins TRBV13 to TRBJ2-1; perhaps TRBD2 as D (5 bases). The V end lost 4 bases, the J end lost 0 bases, and 16 bases lay between the germline ends. Per the germline V gene, CDR1 is PRHDT and CDR2 is FYEKMQ (reference sequence). This CDR3 has 17 residues. The CDR3 spells CASSSSSRLSSYNEQFF. The CDR3 DNA follows: TGTGCCAGCAGCTCCTCTAGCCGTCTAAGCTCCTACAATGAGCAGTTCTTC.

The rearrangement uses TRBV4-3 and TRBJ1-5; possibly TRBD1 for D (6 bases). This CDR3 region has 17 residues. Germline assignment: CDR1 LGHNA and CDR2 YSLEER. V lost 0 bases and J lost 0, with 12 bases in between. The CDR3 reads CASSQDMDSLSNQPQHF. As DNA, the CDR3 is TGCGCCAGCAGCCAAGATATGGACAGTCTTAGCAATCAGCCCCAGCATTTT.

This chain joins TRBV18 and TRBJ2-7; 7 nucleotides agree with TRBD2. The junction had 8 bases not matched to a gene; V was cut back by 2 bases and J by 4 bases. Germline-derived CDR1 and CDR2 are KGHSH and LQKENI. The length of the CDR3 is 15 residues. CDR3: CASSPMRGSRYEQYF. The CDR3 nucleotides read TGTGCCAGCTCACCAATGCGCGGGAGTCGGTACGAGCAGTACTTC.

The chain employs TRBV6-5 and TRBJ2-7, with 7 bases fitting TRBD1. Looked up from germline, CDR1 is MNHEY and CDR2 is SVGAGI. The CDR3 spans 13 residues. V lost 5 bases and J lost 6; bases outside the gene matches: 7. The CDR3 reads CASSQGQLSEQYF. The DNA of the CDR3 is TGTGCCAGCAGTCAGGGACAGCTCTCCGAGCAGTACTTC.

For the CDR3, the DNA is TGTGCCAGCAGTTTATACTTCCAGGGGAACTATGGCTACACCTTC. Encoded protein: CASSLYFQGNYGYTF. The rearrangement uses TRBV28 and TRBJ1-2, with a possible D match to TRBD1 (6 bases). The V end was cut by 1 base, the J end by 2 bases, with 11 bases between. The CDR3 is 15 residues long. From germline, CDR1 is MDHEN and CDR2 SYDVKM.

V usage is TRBV19 and J usage is TRBJ2-5, with TRBD2 as a possible D gene (5 bases). The CDR3 loop spans 15 amino acids. Trimming left V 3 bases short and J 5 bases short, with 16 bases between. Looked up from germline, CDR1 is LNHDA and CDR2 is SQIVND (reference sequence). CDR3 protein: CASSIFLRGDETQYF. CDR3 bases: TGTGCCAGTAGTATCTTTCTCCGGGGAGACGAGACCCAGTACTTC.

V and J are TRBV24-1 and TRBJ2-2, with D perhaps matching TRBD1 (6 bases). The CDR3 is 16 amino acids. V lost 4 bases to trimming and J lost 0 bases, with 11 bases between them. Germline assignment: CDR1 KGHDR and CDR2 SFDVKD. The CDR3 spells CATSDIQGSNTGELFF. The CDR3 DNA is TGTGCCACCAGTGACATACAGGGTTCGAACACCGGGGAGCTGTTTTTT.

The J gene is TRBJ1-2, the V gene TRBV12-3 or TRBV12-4; D possibly corresponds to TRBD1 (6 bases). The CDR3 loop spans 12 amino acids. V lost 6 bases, J lost 8 bases, and 13 bases lay in between. CDR3 DNA sequence: TGTGCCAGCAGGGCAGGGGCGGCCGGCTACACCTTC. Encoded protein: CASRAGAAGYTF.